The 22 T cell receptor beta chains presented below share a single source sample, sequenced in a study of tumor-infiltrating lymphocytes in primary liver carcinoma (dated by TCRdb to the late 2010s). TRIzol reagent was used to extract blood RNA from unsorted whole blood, while the DNeasy Blood & Tissue kit provided the germline DNA. The run used an Illumina HiSeq 2500. Using a constant-region primer and ProtoScript II reverse transcriptase, TCRbeta-specific cDNA was reverse-transcribed from around 500 ng total RNA. Three nested multiplex PCR rounds, following a slightly modified ARM-PCR procedure, were used to build the TCRbeta libraries. Multiplex TRBV1-TRBV30 forward primers and a Cbeta reverse primer were used in the first two PCR rounds, each of which was run for roughly 10 cycles. The raw public data were reprocessed by TCRdb itself: fastp quality trimming at Q25, MiXCR clonotype calling, in-frame beta chains only. Under each unique CDR3 protein, matching rows form one entry showing the most common genes and DNA. This sample gives about 200,000 distinct CDR3 sequences in total; around three fifths of them show up just once. The ten largest clonotypes hold about 7.1% of the sample.

Sequencing was carried out using peripheral blood. Receptors originate from a woman aged 60 to 75 with primary liver carcinoma and hepatitis B virus infection.

A word on this clonotype: This may come from a read error, since a much larger clone is one base off. The chain links TRBV6-5 to TRBJ2-5; D ambiguous. CDR1 is MNHEY and CDR2 is SVGAGI in the germline V gene. CDR3 length equals 13 residues. The CDR3 loop is CASRRLYPETRYF. DNA of the CDR3: TGTGCCAGCAGACGACTGTATCCTGAGACCCGGTACTTC.

This chain links TRBV11-2 with TRBJ1-1, with D tentatively TRBD1 (6 bases). The CDR3 totals 12 residues. Germline loops: CDR1 SGHAT, CDR2 FQNNGV. The V gene lost 3 bases and the J gene lost 6 bases, with 8 bases spanning the gap. The DNA of the CDR3 is TGTGCCAGCAGCTTGGGGACATCTGAAGCTTTCTTT. Its translation: CASSLGTSEAFF.

Concerning this clonotype itself: A read error may explain this, as a much larger clone is one base away. The gene calls are TRBV12-3 or TRBV12-4 and TRBJ2-1; the D gene is possibly TRBD2 (6 bases). Trimming pared 6 bases from V and 9 bases from J, leaving 15 bases between. The CDR3 spans 13 residues. For the CDR3, the DNA is TGTGCCAGCAGAATGGGGACTGGCACTGAGCAGTTCTTC. Its translation is CASRMGTGTEQFF.

Concerning this clonotype itself: This may stem from a read error, because a much larger clone lies one nucleotide away. This chain links TRBV4-1 with TRBJ2-7, with TRBD1 as a possible D gene (6 bases). The CDR3 length is 15 residues. Germline CDR1 reads MGHRA; CDR2 reads YSYEKL. DNA of the CDR3: TGCGTCAGCAGCCAAGCTTCGACAGGCACCTACGAGCAGTACTTC. Translated: CVSSQASTGTYEQYF.

With respect to this clonotype: The junction differs from germline at one of its ends, possibly a read error. The chain recombines TRBV11-2 with TRBJ1-6; D unclear. Germline CDR1 and CDR2: SGHAT and FQNNGV. The CDR3 is made up of 15 amino acids. In DNA form, the CDR3 reads TGCGCCAGCAGCTTAGCGGGCAAACGGGGTTCATCCCTCCACTTT. As protein: CASSLAGKRGSSLHF. Drawing the rest from reference TRBV11-2 and TRBJ1-6, the complete variable domain is EAGVAQSPRYKIIEKRQSVAFWCNPISGHATLYWYQQILGQGPKLLIQFQNNGVVDDSQLPKDRFSAERLKGVDSTLKIQPAKLEDSAVYLCASSLAGKRGSSLHFGNGTRLTVT.

The CDR3: CASIQLAGKGGEQYF. CDR3 nucleotides: TGTGCCAGCATTCAACTAGCGGGAAAGGGGGGGGAGCAGTACTTC. The V and J genes are TRBV6-2 or TRBV6-3 and TRBJ2-7; 10 bases are shared with TRBD2. Trimming removed 7 bases from V and 7 bases from J; junction bases left unmatched: 13. CDR1 and CDR2 from the germline V gene are MNHEY and SVGEGT. The CDR3 covers 15 residues.

This clonotype was found many times. The rearrangement joins TRBV24-1 to TRBJ1-5, with a possible D match to TRBD1 (5 bases). The germline V and J ends were trimmed by 9 bases and 3 bases, with 14 bases remaining between them. The CDR3 has 14 amino acids. CDR1 and CDR2 (germline): KGHDR, SFDVKD. CDR3 DNA: TGTGCCACCGCCAGGGCGGGAAACAATCAGCCCCAGCATTTT. Protein product: CATARAGNNQPQHF.

About this clonotype itself: The CDR3 end shows no conserved phenylalanine or tryptophan, and so a read error is likely. V is TRBV11-2 and J is TRBJ2-5; no clear D gene. The CDR3 spans 13 residues. Germline CDR1 and CDR2: SGHAT and FQNNGV. V was shortened by 8 bases and J by 5 bases, with 15 bases between the two germline ends. The CDR3 sequence: CASCPSFLETQYL. The CDR3 DNA sequence: TGTGCCAGCTGCCCCAGCTTCTTGGAGACCCAGTACCTC.

This clonotype was observed a single time. The junction and the germline gene differ at one end; a read error may be behind it. The V call is TRBV29-1, the J call TRBJ1-1; tentatively, D is TRBD1 (5 bases). Looked up from germline, CDR1 is SQVTM and CDR2 is ANQGSEA. CDR3 length: 14 residues. CDR3 region: CSVVEGAGRTEAFF. Here the CDR3 DNA reads TGTAGCGTTGTAGAAGGGGCAGGGCGCACTGAAGCTTTCTTT.

As to this clonotype: Possible read error: a much larger clone is one base away. V usage is TRBV7-8 and J usage is TRBJ1-5; D possibly corresponds to TRBD1 (6 bases). The DNA end favors TRBJ2-3, so the J call may be wrong. The CDR3 extends over 15 amino acids. The germline V gene has CDR1 SGHVS and CDR2 FQNEAQ. CDR3 sequence: CASSLSGQVGQPQYF. CDR3 nucleotides: TGTGCCAGCAGCTTATCGGGACAAGTTGGCCAGCCCCAGTATTTT.

As to this clonotype: The CDR3 ends on some other residue instead of the conserved phenylalanine or tryptophan, so this is likely a read error. Because the CDR3's place on the DNA is in doubt, the DNA is left out and the CDR3 is given as listed by TCRdb. The chain combines TRBV29-1 with TRBJ2-2; the table's D gene call, TRBD1, was not cross checked with the DNA. The CDR3 totals 13 residues, both ends included. CDR1 is SQVTM, CDR2 ANQGSEA, per germline. The CDR3 protein is CSVSRGYTGELSS.

For this clonotype: This may stem from a read error, because a much larger clone lies one nucleotide away. The chain combines TRBV12-5 with TRBJ2-7; 7 nucleotides agree with TRBD1. The germline CDR1 and CDR2 sequences are LGHNT and FRNRAP. With 3 bases clipped from V and 3 bases from J, the junction kept 2 bases outside the gene matches. This CDR3 has 13 residues. The CDR3 DNA reads as TGTGCTAGTGGTTTTGACAGGGACTACGAGCAGTACTTC. Encoded protein: CASGFDRDYEQYF.

With regard to this clonotype: Compared with germline, one end of the junction differs, possibly owing to a read error. The chain joins TRBV12-3 or TRBV12-4 to TRBJ2-3, with a possible D match to TRBD2 (5 bases). The CDR3 has 16 residues. This CDR3 reads CASSATGIGARDMQYF. The CDR3 DNA reads TGTGCCAGCAGTGCCACCGGGATAGGTGCGAGGGATATGCAGTATTTT.

Worth noting for this clonotype: One base away lies a much larger clone, so this may be a sequencing read error. The rearrangement joins TRBV29-1 to TRBJ1-1, with 10 bases matching TRBD1. Looked up from germline, CDR1 is SQVTM and CDR2 is ANQGSEA. The CDR3 consists of 13 residues. DNA of the CDR3: TGCAGCGGTCGACAGGGGGCATACACTGAAGCTCTCTTT. Its translation is CSGRQGAYTEALF.

The count of this clonotype is one. The V and J genes are TRBV30 and TRBJ1-1; unclear D gene. CDR1 is GTSNPN and CDR2 is SVGIG in the germline V gene (reference sequence). There are 11 residues in the CDR3. Between the trimmed V and J ends, which lost 0 bases and 6 bases, there was a span of 5 bases. In DNA, the CDR3 is TGTGCCTGGAGTGTGGGATCTGAAGCTTTCTTT. Its translation: CAWSVGSEAFF.

This clonotype was seen repeatedly, ten times or more. The chain carries TRBV12-3 or TRBV12-4 and TRBJ2-5; D uncertain. This CDR3 region has 14 residues. Trimming stripped 3 bases from V and 0 bases from J, with 8 bases between. The CDR3 coding sequence is TGTGCCAGCAGTTTCTCAGCGAACCAAGAGACCCAGTACTTC. Amino acid sequence: CASSFSANQETQYF.

Turning to this clonotype: Likely a read error: the CDR3 ends without its conserved phenylalanine or tryptophan. The chain employs TRBV11-2 and TRBJ2-1, with D hard to call. Germline V gene data show CDR1 as SGHAT and CDR2 as FQNNGV. The germline V and J ends were trimmed by 3 bases and 0 bases, with 9 bases remaining between them. The CDR3 runs to 15 residues. The DNA of the CDR3 is TGTGCCAGCAGCTTTGCGGTAAGCTCCTACAATGAGCAGTTCGTC. It specifies CASSFAVSSYNEQFV.

Points on this clonotype: The junction does not match germline at one end; this may be a read error. The gene calls are TRBV11-2 and TRBJ2-3; possibly TRBD1 or TRBD2 for D (5 bases each). Per germline, CDR1 SGHAT and CDR2 FQNNGV. This CDR3 has 13 amino acids. The CDR3 nucleotides are TGTGCCCGGGTGGGCAGATTGGGGGATACACAGTATTTT. Amino acids: CARVGRLGDTQYF.

This clonotype turned up a few times. This rearrangement joins TRBV7-9 to TRBJ2-2, with 8 bases that match TRBD2. This CDR3 spans 15 amino acids. Trimming at V came to 4 bases and at J to 7 bases, leaving 8 bases not matched to a gene. Germline CDR1 SEHNR, CDR2 FQNEAQ (reference sequence). The CDR3 DNA sequence: TGTGCCAGCAGCTCTAGGACCGGGACTAGCGGGGAGCTGTTTTTT. This translates into CASSSRTGTSGELFF.

About this clonotype itself: The junction does not match germline at one end; this may be a read error. J is TRBJ2-7 and V is TRBV7-9, with D unresolved. Germline V gives CDR1 SEHNR, CDR2 FQNEAQ (reference sequence). The CDR3 is made up of 17 amino acids. CDR3 nucleotides: TGCGCCAGCAGCTTAATCGACGGGTCATCGAGCTCCTACGAGCAGTACTTC. Its protein product is CASSLIDGSSSSYEQYF. Drawing the rest from reference TRBV7-9 and TRBJ2-7, the complete variable domain is DTGVSQNPRHKITKRGQNVTFRCDPISEHNRLYWYRQTLGQGPEFLTYFQNEAQLEKSRLLSDRFSAERPKGSFSTLEIQRTEQGDSAMYLCASSLIDGSSSSYEQYFGPGTRLTVT.

A remark on this clonotype: A read error may produce the germline difference seen at one junction end. This sequence joins TRBV11-2 and TRBJ2-7, with TRBD1 as a possible D gene (6 bases). Germline V gene lookup returns CDR1 SGHAT and CDR2 FQNNGV. This CDR3 spans 13 amino acids. The CDR3 nucleotides are TGTGCCAGCATCCGCCAGACAGGCTACAAGCAGTACTTC. This sequence encodes CASIRQTGYKQYF.

Only a few counts were recorded for this clonotype. A much larger clone differs from this one at a single base, so this may be a read error. V and J are TRBV29-1 and TRBJ2-4, with 8 bases fitting TRBD1. CDR1 SQVTM and CDR2 ANQGSEA come from the germline V gene. This CDR3 contains 16 residues. Trimming removed 2 bases from V and 2 bases from J; junction bases left unmatched: 8. The CDR3 reads CSVESGGSRTKNIQYF. CDR3 sequence (DNA): TGCAGCGTTGAATCAGGGGGCAGTAGGACCAAAAACATTCAGTACTTC.